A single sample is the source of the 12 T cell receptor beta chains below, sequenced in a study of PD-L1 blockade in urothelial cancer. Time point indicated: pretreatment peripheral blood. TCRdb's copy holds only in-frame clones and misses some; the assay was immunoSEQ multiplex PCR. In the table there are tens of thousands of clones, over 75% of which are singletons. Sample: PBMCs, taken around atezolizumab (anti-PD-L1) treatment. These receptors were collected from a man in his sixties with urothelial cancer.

CDR3 in DNA: TGTGCCAGCTCCCCAACCGGACAGGGGCGCAGCGAGACCCAGTACTTC. Translation gives CASSPTGQGRSETQYF. The chain employs TRBV11-2 and TRBJ2-5, with 9 bases identical to TRBD1. Germline V gene data show CDR1 as SGHAT and CDR2 as FQNNGV. The length of the CDR3 is 16 residues. Unmatched junction bases numbered 15, after V lost 8 bases and J lost 5 bases.

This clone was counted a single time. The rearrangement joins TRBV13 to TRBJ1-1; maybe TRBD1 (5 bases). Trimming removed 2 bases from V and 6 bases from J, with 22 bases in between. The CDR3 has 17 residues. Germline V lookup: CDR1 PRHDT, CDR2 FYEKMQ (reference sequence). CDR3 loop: CASSLIWGPLDLSEAFF. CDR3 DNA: TGTGCCAGCAGCTTAATTTGGGGCCCCCTCGATTTGTCTGAAGCTTTCTTT.

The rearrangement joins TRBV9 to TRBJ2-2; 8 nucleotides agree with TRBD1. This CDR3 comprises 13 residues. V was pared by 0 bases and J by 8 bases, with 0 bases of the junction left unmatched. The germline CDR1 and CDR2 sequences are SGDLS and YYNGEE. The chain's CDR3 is CASSVGQGGELFF. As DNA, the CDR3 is TGTGCCAGCAGCGTAGGACAGGGGGGGGAGCTGTTTTTT.

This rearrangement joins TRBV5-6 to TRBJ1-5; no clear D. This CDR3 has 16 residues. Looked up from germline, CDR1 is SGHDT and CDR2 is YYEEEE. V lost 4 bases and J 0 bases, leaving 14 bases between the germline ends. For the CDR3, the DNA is TGTGCCAGCAGCCCCGGCGGGTTTTCTAGCAATCAGCCCCAGCATTTT. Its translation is CASSPGGFSSNQPQHF.

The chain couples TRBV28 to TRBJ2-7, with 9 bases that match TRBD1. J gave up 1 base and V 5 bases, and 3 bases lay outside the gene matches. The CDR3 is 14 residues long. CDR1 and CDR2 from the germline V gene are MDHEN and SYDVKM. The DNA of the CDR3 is TGTGCCAGCAGTCGGGACAGGGCTTCCTACGAGCAGTACTTC. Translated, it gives CASSRDRASYEQYF. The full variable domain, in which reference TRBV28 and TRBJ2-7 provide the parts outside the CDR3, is DVKVTQSSRYLVKRTGEKVFLECVQDMDHENMFWYRQDPGLGLRLIYFSYDVKMKEKGDIPEGYSVSREKKERFSLILESASTNQTSMYLCASSRDRASYEQYFGPGTRLTVT.

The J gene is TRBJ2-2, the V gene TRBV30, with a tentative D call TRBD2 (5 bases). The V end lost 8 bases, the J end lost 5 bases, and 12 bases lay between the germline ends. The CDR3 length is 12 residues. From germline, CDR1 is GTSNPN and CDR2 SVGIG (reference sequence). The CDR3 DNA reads TGTGCCCACCGGGGTTCGACCGGGGAGCTGTTTTTT. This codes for CAHRGSTGELFF.

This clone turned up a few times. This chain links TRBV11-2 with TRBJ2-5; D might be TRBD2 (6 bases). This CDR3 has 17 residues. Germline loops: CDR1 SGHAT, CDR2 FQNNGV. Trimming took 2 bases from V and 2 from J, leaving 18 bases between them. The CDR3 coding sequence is TGTGCCAGCAGCTTACGGCGGGGCCAGGGAAATCAAGAGACCCAGTACTTC. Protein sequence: CASSLRRGQGNQETQYF.

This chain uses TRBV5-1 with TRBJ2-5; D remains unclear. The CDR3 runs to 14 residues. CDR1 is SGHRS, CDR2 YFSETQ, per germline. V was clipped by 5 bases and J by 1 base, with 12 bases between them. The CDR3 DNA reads TGCGCCAGCAGAATTGGGCAGCCCCAAGAGACCCAGTACTTC. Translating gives CASRIGQPQETQYF.

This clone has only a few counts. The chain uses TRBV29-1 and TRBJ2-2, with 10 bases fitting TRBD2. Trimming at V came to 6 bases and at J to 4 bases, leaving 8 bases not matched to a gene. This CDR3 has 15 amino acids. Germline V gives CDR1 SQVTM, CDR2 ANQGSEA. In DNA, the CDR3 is TGCAGCGTGCTGTCTAGCGGGGGATTCACCGGGGAGCTGTTTTTT. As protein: CSVLSSGGFTGELFF.

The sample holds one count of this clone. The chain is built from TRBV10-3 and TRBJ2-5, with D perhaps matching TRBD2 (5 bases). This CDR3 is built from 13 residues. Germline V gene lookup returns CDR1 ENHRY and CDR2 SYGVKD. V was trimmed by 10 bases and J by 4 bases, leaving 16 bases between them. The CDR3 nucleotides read TGTGCCACAGAAGCCGGGGATTCAGAGACCCAGTACTTC. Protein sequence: CATEAGDSETQYF.

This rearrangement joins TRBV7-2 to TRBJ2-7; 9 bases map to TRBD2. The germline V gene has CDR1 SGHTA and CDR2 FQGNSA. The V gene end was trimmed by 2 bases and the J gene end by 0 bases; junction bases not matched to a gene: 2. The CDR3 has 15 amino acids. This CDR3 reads CASSLSSGSSYEQYF. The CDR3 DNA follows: TGTGCCAGCAGCTTAAGTAGCGGGAGCTCCTACGAGCAGTACTTC.

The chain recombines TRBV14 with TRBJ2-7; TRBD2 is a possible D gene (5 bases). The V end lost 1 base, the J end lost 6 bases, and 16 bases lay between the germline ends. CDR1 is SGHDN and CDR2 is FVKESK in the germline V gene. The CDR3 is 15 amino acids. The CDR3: CASSQGSLGAPEQYF. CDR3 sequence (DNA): TGTGCCAGCAGCCAAGGATCGCTGGGAGCACCCGAGCAGTACTTC.